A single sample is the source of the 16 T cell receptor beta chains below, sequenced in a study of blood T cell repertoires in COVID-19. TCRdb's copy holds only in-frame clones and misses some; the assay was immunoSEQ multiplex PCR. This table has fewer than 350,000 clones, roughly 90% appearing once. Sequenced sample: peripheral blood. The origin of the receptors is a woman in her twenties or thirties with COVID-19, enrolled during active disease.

CDR3 residues: CASSPRASYEQYF. CDR3 sequence (DNA): TGCGCCAGCAGCCCACGAGCTTCCTACGAGCAGTACTTC. J is TRBJ2-7 and V is TRBV5-1; no reliable D call. Trimming pared 4 bases from V and 1 base from J, leaving 9 bases between. The germline gives CDR1 SGHRS, CDR2 YFSETQ. There are 13 residues in the CDR3.

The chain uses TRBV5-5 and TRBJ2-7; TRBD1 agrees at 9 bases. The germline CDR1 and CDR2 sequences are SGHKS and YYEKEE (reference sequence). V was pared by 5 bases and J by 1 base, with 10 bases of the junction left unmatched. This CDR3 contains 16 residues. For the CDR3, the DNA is TGTGCCAGCAGTATAGCCCGGGACAGGGTTTCCTACGAGCAGTACTTC. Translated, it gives CASSIARDRVSYEQYF.

The CDR3 region is CASSQSQGGYTEAFF. The DNA for the CDR3 is TGTGCCAGCAGCCAATCGCAGGGGGGATACACTGAAGCTTTCTTT. This chain links TRBV16 with TRBJ1-1; TRBD1 matches 7 bases. Per germline, CDR1 KGHSY and CDR2 FQNENV. The CDR3 has 15 amino acids. V lost 0 bases and J lost 3; bases outside the gene matches: 4.

The CDR3 sequence: CASRGGNLDTGELFF. The CDR3 DNA sequence: TGCGCCAGCAGAGGGGGAAATCTCGACACCGGGGAGCTGTTTTTT. This chain uses TRBV5-1 with TRBJ2-2; D is perhaps TRBD1 (6 bases). Trimming took 5 bases from V and 3 from J, leaving 14 bases between them. Germline lookup yields CDR1 SGHRS and CDR2 YFSETQ. The CDR3 extends over 15 amino acids.

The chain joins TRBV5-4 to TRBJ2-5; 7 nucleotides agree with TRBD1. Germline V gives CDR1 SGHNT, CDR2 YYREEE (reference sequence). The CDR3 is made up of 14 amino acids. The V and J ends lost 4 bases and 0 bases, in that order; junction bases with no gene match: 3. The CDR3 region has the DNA TGTGCCAGCAGCGTGACAGGGAACCAAGAGACCCAGTACTTC. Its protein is CASSVTGNQETQYF. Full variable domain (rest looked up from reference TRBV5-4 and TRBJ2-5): ETGVTQSPTHLIKTRGQQVTLRCSSQSGHNTVSWYQQALGQGPQFIFQYYREEENGRGNFPPRFSGLQFPNYSSELNVNALELDDSALYLCASSVTGNQETQYFGPGTRLLVL.

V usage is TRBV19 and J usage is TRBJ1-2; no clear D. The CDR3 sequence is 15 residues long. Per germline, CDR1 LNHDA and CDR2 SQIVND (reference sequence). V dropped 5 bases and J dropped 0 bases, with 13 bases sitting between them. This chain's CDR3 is CASSPYLSPNYGYTF. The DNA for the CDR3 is TGTGCCAGTAGTCCCTACCTTTCACCTAACTATGGCTACACCTTC.

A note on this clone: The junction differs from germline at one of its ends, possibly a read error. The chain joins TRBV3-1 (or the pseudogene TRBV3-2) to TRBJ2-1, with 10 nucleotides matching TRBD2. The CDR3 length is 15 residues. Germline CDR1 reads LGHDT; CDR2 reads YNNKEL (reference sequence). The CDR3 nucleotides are TGTGCCAGCAACCAAGCCTCAGCGGGAGGGTCCGAGCAGTTCTTC. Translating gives CASNQASAGGSEQFF.

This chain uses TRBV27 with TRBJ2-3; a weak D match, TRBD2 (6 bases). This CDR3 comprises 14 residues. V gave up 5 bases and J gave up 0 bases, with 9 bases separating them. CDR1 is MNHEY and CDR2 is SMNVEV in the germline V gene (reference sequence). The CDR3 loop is CASSLGLSTDTQYF. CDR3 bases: TGTGCCAGCAGTCTTGGACTAAGCACAGATACGCAGTATTTT.

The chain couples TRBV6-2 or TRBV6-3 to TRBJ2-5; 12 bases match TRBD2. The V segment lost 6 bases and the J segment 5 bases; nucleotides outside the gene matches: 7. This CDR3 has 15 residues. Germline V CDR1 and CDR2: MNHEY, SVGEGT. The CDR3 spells CASSFRTSGMETQYF. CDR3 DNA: TGTGCCAGCAGCTTCCGGACTAGCGGGATGGAGACCCAGTACTTC.

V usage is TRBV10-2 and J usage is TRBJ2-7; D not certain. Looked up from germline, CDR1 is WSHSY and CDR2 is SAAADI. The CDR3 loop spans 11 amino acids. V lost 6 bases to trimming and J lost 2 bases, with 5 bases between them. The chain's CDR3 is CASSQTYEQYF. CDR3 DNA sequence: TGCGCCAGCAGCCAAACCTACGAGCAGTACTTC.

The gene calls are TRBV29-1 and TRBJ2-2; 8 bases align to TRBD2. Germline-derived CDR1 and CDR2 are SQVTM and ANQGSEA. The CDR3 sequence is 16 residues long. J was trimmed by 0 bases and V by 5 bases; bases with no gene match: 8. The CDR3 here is CSVNGLADTNTGELFF. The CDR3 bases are TGCAGCGTTAATGGACTAGCCGATACGAACACCGGGGAGCTGTTTTTT.

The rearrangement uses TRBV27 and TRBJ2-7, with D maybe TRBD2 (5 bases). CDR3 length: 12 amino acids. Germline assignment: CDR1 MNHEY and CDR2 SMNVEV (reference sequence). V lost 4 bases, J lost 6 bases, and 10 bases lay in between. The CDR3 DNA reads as TGTGCCAGCAGTTATGGACTGGGCGAGCAGTACTTC. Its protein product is CASSYGLGEQYF.

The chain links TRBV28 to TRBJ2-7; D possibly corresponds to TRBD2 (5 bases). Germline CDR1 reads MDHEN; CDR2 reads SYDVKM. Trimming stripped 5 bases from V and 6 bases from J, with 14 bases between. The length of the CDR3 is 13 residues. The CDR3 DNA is TGTGCCAGCAGTCGGGATATAGGTGTCGAGCAGTACTTC. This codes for CASSRDIGVEQYF.

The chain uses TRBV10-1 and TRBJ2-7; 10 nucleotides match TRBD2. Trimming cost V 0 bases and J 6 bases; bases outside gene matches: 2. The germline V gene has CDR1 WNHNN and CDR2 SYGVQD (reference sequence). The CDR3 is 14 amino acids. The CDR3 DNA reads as TGCGCCAGCAGTGAGTCGGGACTAGCGAGCGAGCAGTACTTC. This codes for CASSESGLASEQYF.

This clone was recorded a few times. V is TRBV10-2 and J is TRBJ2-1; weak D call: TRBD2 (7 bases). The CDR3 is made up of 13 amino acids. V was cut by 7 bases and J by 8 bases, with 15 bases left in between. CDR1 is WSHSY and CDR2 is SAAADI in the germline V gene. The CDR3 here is CASTRGGEDEQFF. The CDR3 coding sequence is TGCGCCAGCACCAGAGGGGGGGAGGATGAGCAGTTCTTC.

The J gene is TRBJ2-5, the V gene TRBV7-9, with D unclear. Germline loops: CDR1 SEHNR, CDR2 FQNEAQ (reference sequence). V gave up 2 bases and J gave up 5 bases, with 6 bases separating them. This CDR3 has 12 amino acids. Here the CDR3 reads CASSLSSETQYF. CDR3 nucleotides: TGTGCCAGCAGCTTAAGTAGTGAGACCCAGTACTTC.